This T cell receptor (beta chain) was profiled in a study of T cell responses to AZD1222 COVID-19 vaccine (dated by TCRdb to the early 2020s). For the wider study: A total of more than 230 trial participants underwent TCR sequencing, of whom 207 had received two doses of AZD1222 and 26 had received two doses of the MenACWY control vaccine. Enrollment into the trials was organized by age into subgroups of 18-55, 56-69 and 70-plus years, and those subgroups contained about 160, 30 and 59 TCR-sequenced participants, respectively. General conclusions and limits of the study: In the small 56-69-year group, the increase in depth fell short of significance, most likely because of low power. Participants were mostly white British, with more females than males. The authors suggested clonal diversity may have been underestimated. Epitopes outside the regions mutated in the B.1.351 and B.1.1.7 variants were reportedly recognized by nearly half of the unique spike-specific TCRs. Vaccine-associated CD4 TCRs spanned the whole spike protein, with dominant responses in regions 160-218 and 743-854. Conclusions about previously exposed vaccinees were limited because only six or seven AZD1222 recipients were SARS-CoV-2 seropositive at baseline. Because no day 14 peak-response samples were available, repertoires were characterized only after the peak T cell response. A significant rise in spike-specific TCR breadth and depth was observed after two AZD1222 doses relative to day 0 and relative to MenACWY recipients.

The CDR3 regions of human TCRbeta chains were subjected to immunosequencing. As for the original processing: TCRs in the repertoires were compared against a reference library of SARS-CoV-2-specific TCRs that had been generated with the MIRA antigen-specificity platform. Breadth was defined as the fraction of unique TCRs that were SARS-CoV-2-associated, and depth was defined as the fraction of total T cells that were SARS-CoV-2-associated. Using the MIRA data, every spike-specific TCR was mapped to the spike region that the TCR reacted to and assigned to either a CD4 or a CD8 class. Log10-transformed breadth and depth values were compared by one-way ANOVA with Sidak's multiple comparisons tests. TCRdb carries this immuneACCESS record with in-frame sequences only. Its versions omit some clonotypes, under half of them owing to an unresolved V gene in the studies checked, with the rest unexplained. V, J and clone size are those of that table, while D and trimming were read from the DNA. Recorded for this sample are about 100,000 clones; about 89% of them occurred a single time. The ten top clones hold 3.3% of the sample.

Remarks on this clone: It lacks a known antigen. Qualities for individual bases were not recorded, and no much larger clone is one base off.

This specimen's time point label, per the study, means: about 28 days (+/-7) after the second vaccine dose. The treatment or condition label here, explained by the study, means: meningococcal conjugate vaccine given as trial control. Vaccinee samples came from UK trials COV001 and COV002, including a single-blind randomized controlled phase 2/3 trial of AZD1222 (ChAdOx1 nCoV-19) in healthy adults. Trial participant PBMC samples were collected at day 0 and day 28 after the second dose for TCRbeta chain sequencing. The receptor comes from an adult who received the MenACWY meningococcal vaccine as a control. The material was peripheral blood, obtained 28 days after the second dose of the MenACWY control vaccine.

For the CDR3, the sequence is CASSLTFRRSLRETQYF. Here is the DNA: TGTGCCAGCAGCTTAACGTTTCGTCGGAGCCTTCGAGAGACCCAGTACTTC. The sequence is built from TRBV7-8 and TRBJ2-5, with the D gene not confidently named. V is reduced by 2 bases and J by 4 bases, leaving a spacing of 20 bases between them. The CDR1 and CDR2 encoded by the germline V gene are SGHVS and FQNEAQ. From cysteine to phenylalanine, the CDR3 is 17 amino acids long. The entry retains the CDR3 DNA only, 51 bases that are in frame from base 1. This CDR3, with the reference TRBV7-8 and TRBJ2-5 proteins standing in past its ends, gives the full variable domain GAGVSQSPRYKVAKRGQDVALRCDPISGHVSLFWYQQALGQGPEFLTYFQNEAQLDKSGLPSDRFFAERPEGSVSTLKIQRTQQEDSAVYLCASSLTFRRSLRETQYFGPGTRLLVL.